One T cell receptor beta chain is described in this entry. The antigen is undetermined. This sample was included in a study of CD8+ T cells in alopecia areata. CDR1 and CDR2 (germline): SGHDT, YYEEEE. The CDR3 covers 13 residues. Trimming took 0 bases from V and 5 from J, leaving 8 bases between them. Treatment indicated: oral pan-JAK inhibitor, 5-10 mg twice daily. Study-wide results and caveats: Affected lesional scalp, above all in alopecia totalis/universalis, was more clonal than normal scalp.

RNA extraction was followed by reverse transcription into cDNA, which acted as the sequencing template. Repertoires were generated with immunoSEQ multiplex PCR, while TCRdb's copy carries only in-frame clones and drops some. The repertoire has about 160,000 clones, 55% to 75% of them found once; the top ten carry roughly 0.91%. This sequence was found in a human donor with alopecia areata. The rearrangement joins TRBV5-6 to TRBJ2-5; D gene uncertain. The source was CD4+ T cells sorted from blood, collected at week 4, from a patient treated with tofacitinib. CDR3 bases: TGTGCCAGCAGCTTGGCCGCCGTGGAGACCCAGTACTTC. This encodes CASSLAAVETQYF. Filled out from reference TRBV5-6 and TRBJ2-5, the complete variable domain reads DAGVTQSPTHLIKTRGQQVTLRCSPKSGHDTVSWYQQALGQGPQFIFQYYEEEERQRGNFPDRFSGHQFPNYSSELNVNALLLGDSALYLCASSLAAVETQYFGPGTRLLVL.